Following are 14 T cell receptor beta chains from one sample sequenced in a study of cytotoxic CD8 clonotypes in ibrutinib-treated CLL. Sequenced by immunoSEQ multiplex PCR; TCRdb stores in-frame clones only, minus some. The sample contains 35,000 to 55,000 clones, 60% to 75% of which appear only once. The sequences come from PBMCs, collected after 12 months of ibrutinib treatment. The origin of the receptors is a human donor with chronic lymphocytic leukemia.

This clone turned up a few times. The chain employs TRBV27 and TRBJ1-6; D ambiguous. Trimming cost V 3 bases and J 8 bases, with 8 bases left between them. In germline, CDR1 is MNHEY, CDR2 SMNVEV (reference sequence). The CDR3 runs 13 residues. The CDR3: CASSLLYDSPLHF. In nucleotides, the CDR3 is TGTGCCAGCAGTTTGCTTTATGATTCACCCCTCCACTTT.

The chain uses TRBV9 and TRBJ2-3, with D possibly being TRBD2 (7 bases). Germline CDR1 reads SGDLS; CDR2 reads YYNGEE. The V end lost 2 bases, the J end lost 1 base, and 17 bases lay between the germline ends. The CDR3 runs 17 residues. Here the CDR3 DNA reads TGTGCCAGCAGCGTCTATACGTGGGGGGGCGGCACAGATACGCAGTATTTT. It translates to CASSVYTWGGGTDTQYF. The whole variable domain, remainder taken from reference TRBV9 and TRBJ2-3, is DSGVTQTPKHLITATGQRVTLRCSPRSGDLSVYWYQQSLDQGLQFLIQYYNGEERAKGNILERFSAQQFPDLHSELNLSSLELGDSALYFCASSVYTWGGGTDTQYFGPGTRLTVL.

The chain recombines TRBV19 with TRBJ2-5; D call uncertain. The CDR3 spans 14 residues. V lost 3 bases and J lost 1, with 9 bases in between. The germline gives CDR1 LNHDA, CDR2 SQIVND (reference sequence). In nucleotides, the CDR3 is TGTGCCAGTAGTATCTGGGGTTCCCAAGAGACCCAGTACTTC. Translating it yields CASSIWGSQETQYF.

The CDR3 nucleotides read TGCGCCAGCAGCTTGGATCACTATGGCTACACCTTC. It is translated as CASSLDHYGYTF. The chain employs TRBV5-1 and TRBJ1-2; the D is unclear. The germline gives CDR1 SGHRS, CDR2 YFSETQ. The CDR3 contains 12 residues. The ends were cut back, 0 bases at V and 3 bases at J, with 3 bases in the middle.

This chain joins TRBV28 and TRBJ2-1; D remains unclear. Germline V gene sequence: CDR1 MDHEN, CDR2 SYDVKM. With 5 bases removed from V and 9 bases from J, the gap between germline ends came to 8 bases. The CDR3 is 11 residues long. The CDR3 DNA sequence: TGTGCCAGCAGTACAAGCTTTGAGCAGTTCTTC. Amino acids: CASSTSFEQFF.

The CDR3 loop reads CASSLRDRSLSYEQYF. The CDR3 nucleotides are TGTGCCAGCAGCTTGAGGGACAGATCCCTCTCCTACGAGCAGTACTTC. The chain combines TRBV7-2 with TRBJ2-7, with TRBD1 identical over 7 bases. This CDR3 region has 16 residues. After removal of 3 bases from V and 0 bases from J, the junction contained 8 bases not matched to a gene. The germline V gene encodes CDR1 SGHTA and CDR2 FQGNSA.

The chain's CDR3 is CASSLWDQDEQFF. For the CDR3, the DNA is TGCGCCAGCAGCTTGTGGGACCAGGATGAGCAGTTCTTC. This chain links TRBV5-1 with TRBJ2-1; possibly TRBD1 or TRBD2 for D (5 bases each). Trimming left V 1 base short and J 8 bases short, with 10 bases between. Germline CDR1 and CDR2: SGHRS and YFSETQ. The CDR3 spans 13 residues.

The chain uses TRBV27 and TRBJ2-7; 8 nucleotides match TRBD1. The CDR3 totals 13 residues. Germline CDR1 is MNHEY and CDR2 is SMNVEV (reference sequence). The J segment lost 3 bases and the V segment lost 4 bases, leaving 2 bases of the junction unmatched. The CDR3 DNA reads as TGTGCCAGCAGTTGGGACAGGTACTACGAGCAGTACTTC. The encoded protein is CASSWDRYYEQYF.

This chain joins TRBV2 and TRBJ2-1; 9 bases match TRBD2. The CDR3 extends over 15 amino acids. Germline CDR1 reads SNHLY; CDR2 reads FYNNEI. Losses at the gene ends were 3 bases for V and 6 bases for J; bases not matched to a gene: 6. The chain's CDR3 is CASSDGGGAVNEQFF. The CDR3 DNA reads as TGTGCCAGCAGTGACGGCGGGGGGGCCGTCAATGAGCAGTTCTTC.

This clone has more than one count but fewer than ten. V usage is TRBV6-1 and J usage is TRBJ2-3; D is tentatively TRBD1 or TRBD2 (6 bases each). Germline V gives CDR1 MNHNS, CDR2 SASEGT. The V and J ends lost 8 bases and 4 bases respectively, with 16 bases between them. CDR3 length equals 14 residues. DNA of the CDR3: TGTGCCAGCTTGGCCGGGGGCAGTTCAGATACGCAGTATTTT. The encoded protein is CASLAGGSSDTQYF.

The chain links TRBV18 to TRBJ2-2; weak D call: TRBD2 (6 bases). Between the trimmed V and J ends, which lost 1 base and 4 bases, there was a span of 10 bases. The germline CDR1 and CDR2 sequences are KGHSH and LQKENI. The CDR3 contains 15 residues. CDR3 DNA: TGTGCCAGCTCACCACGGGAGGTGGGCACCGGGGAGCTGTTTTTT. This codes for CASSPREVGTGELFF.

CDR3 region: CASSYDSPGEQYF. Written as DNA, the CDR3 is TGTGCCAGCAGCTACGACAGTCCGGGCGAGCAGTACTTC. The rearrangement uses TRBV7-3 and TRBJ2-7; D is perhaps TRBD1 (5 bases). CDR1 is SGHTA and CDR2 is FQGTGA in the germline V gene. This CDR3 is 13 amino acids long. V lost 4 bases and J 6 bases, leaving 13 bases between the germline ends.

V and J are TRBV4-2 and TRBJ1-2; D gene unclear. The V gene's germline CDR1 is LGHNA and CDR2 YNFKEQ. The CDR3 contains 17 residues. V was shortened by 5 bases and J by 1 base, with 20 bases between the two germline ends. The CDR3 coding sequence is TGTGCCAGCAGCGCCCCAAGGAACAGCATTTATAACTATGGCTACACCTTC. This encodes CASSAPRNSIYNYGYTF.

V usage is TRBV5-1 and J usage is TRBJ1-2; D gene unclear. The germline gives CDR1 SGHRS, CDR2 YFSETQ. The V end was cut by 4 bases, the J end by 2 bases, with 21 bases between. The CDR3 sequence is 17 residues long. The DNA of the CDR3 is TGCGCCAGCAGCCGCAAAAGGAGGAGGGCAGGCAACTATGGCTACACCTTC. It translates to CASSRKRRRAGNYGYTF.